These 28 T cell receptor beta chains were all obtained from the same sample, sequenced in a study of blood T cells in healthy people across ages. The authors ran a second PCR of roughly 7 to 11 cycles using a sample-barcoded 5' primer and a J-beta primer mix. MiXCR, applied by TCRdb to the 5' RACE reads, yields one record per CDR3 protein. The sample shows around 520,000 distinct CDR3 sequences, about 27% of them seen only once. These records were also assigned to another study, of T cells of mothers and their children.

The specimen sequenced was blood. The receptors originated from a boy aged 2 to 10 in good health.

This chain joins TRBV6-6 and TRBJ2-1; TRBD1 matches at 7 bases. The J segment lost 5 bases and the V segment lost 8 bases, leaving 12 bases of the junction unmatched. Looked up from germline, CDR1 is MNHNY and CDR2 is SVGAGI (reference sequence). The CDR3 has 15 amino acids. Here the CDR3 DNA reads TGTGCCAGCCGGACCCCGGGACAGTCCCACAATGAGCAGTTCTTC. Translated, it gives CASRTPGQSHNEQFF.

This clonotype was seen once. This could be a read error, since a much larger clone is one nucleotide away. Since the CDR3 does not end with the conserved phenylalanine or tryptophan, this likely comes from a read error. This chain joins TRBV6-2 or TRBV6-3 and TRBJ2-5, with D tentatively TRBD1 (6 bases). The germline CDR1 and CDR2 sequences are MNHEY and SVGEGT. V was trimmed by 2 bases and J by 5 bases, leaving 24 bases between them. This CDR3 has 18 amino acids. The CDR3 sequence is CASSYPTSILNRVETQYL. CDR3 DNA: TGTGCCAGCAGTTACCCTACCTCGATTCTAAACAGGGTTGAGACCCAGTACCTC.

This clonotype was seen a handful of times. This rearrangement joins TRBV20-1 to TRBJ2-1; 14 bases match TRBD2. The germline CDR1 and CDR2 sequences are DFQATT and SNEGSKA (reference sequence). The CDR3 consists of 14 residues. V was pared by 3 bases and J by 10 bases, with 5 bases of the junction left unmatched. The DNA of the CDR3 is TGCAGTGCTAGCCCGGGACTAGCGGGAGAAGAGCAGTTCTTC. Protein product: CSASPGLAGEEQFF.

The chain is built from TRBV20-1 and TRBJ1-3, with D perhaps matching TRBD1 (5 bases). Germline V lookup: CDR1 DFQATT, CDR2 SNEGSKA (reference sequence). V was pared by 0 bases and J by 3 bases, with 12 bases between. The CDR3 has 15 residues. The CDR3 protein is CSARDVQGGGNTIYF. Written as DNA, the CDR3 is TGCAGTGCTAGAGATGTCCAGGGAGGTGGAAACACCATATATTTT.

This clonotype turned up a few times. The chain recombines TRBV4-3 with TRBJ2-2; 7 nucleotides align to TRBD2. Germline V gene sequence: CDR1 LGHNA, CDR2 YSLEER. The CDR3 is 17 amino acids. Unmatched junction bases numbered 4, after V lost 0 bases and J lost 0 bases. In DNA form, the CDR3 reads TGCGCCAGCAGCCAAGATCACGGGACTACGAACACCGGGGAGCTGTTTTTT. Translation gives CASSQDHGTTNTGELFF.

This clonotype occurred a few times. This rearrangement joins TRBV20-1 to TRBJ1-4, with 9 positions matching TRBD1. V lost 2 bases to trimming and J lost 8 bases; unmatched junction nucleotides: 9. The germline V gene has CDR1 DFQATT and CDR2 SNEGSKA (reference sequence). The CDR3 sequence is 15 residues long. CDR3: CSARNPGTGWEKLFF. The DNA of the CDR3 is TGCAGTGCTAGAAATCCGGGGACAGGGTGGGAAAAACTGTTTTTT.

This clonotype appeared a few times. V is TRBV10-3 and J is TRBJ2-2; 9 bases are shared with TRBD1. The CDR3 is 16 amino acids. V gave up 4 bases and J gave up 3 bases; unmatched junction bases: 6. Germline V gene sequence: CDR1 ENHRY, CDR2 SYGVKD. The CDR3 DNA reads as TGTGCCATCAGTGCTGTGGACAGGGGACACACCGGGGAGCTGTTTTTT. Translated: CAISAVDRGHTGELFF.

This clonotype was recorded a few times. The rearrangement uses TRBV3-1 and TRBJ2-2; TRBD1 is a possible D gene (5 bases). Germline values: CDR1 LGHDT, CDR2 YNNKEL (reference sequence). The germline V and J ends were trimmed by 6 bases and 5 bases, with 22 bases remaining between them. The CDR3 has 17 residues. As DNA, the CDR3 is TGTGCCAGCAGTCAGTACGGCGGACAAGGACGTACCGGGGAGCTGTTTTTT. This gives the protein CASSQYGGQGRTGELFF.

The V gene is TRBV3-1, the J gene TRBJ2-2; D tentatively fits TRBD1 or TRBD2 (5 bases each). The CDR3 has 15 residues. Germline CDR1 LGHDT, CDR2 YNNKEL (reference sequence). V lost 2 bases and J 3 bases, leaving 10 bases between the germline ends. The CDR3 here is CASSQWDGDTGELFF. In DNA, the CDR3 is TGTGCCAGCAGCCAATGGGACGGGGACACCGGGGAGCTGTTTTTT.

This chain links TRBV12-5 with TRBJ1-2, with D tentatively TRBD1 (5 bases). CDR1 is LGHNT, CDR2 FRNRAP, per germline. This CDR3 contains 14 residues. Trimming pared 5 bases from V and 3 bases from J, leaving 13 bases between. The CDR3 DNA follows: TGTGCTAGTGGTCCAGGGTACCGGGACTATGGCTACACCTTC. Protein sequence: CASGPGYRDYGYTF. Full variable domain (remainder filled in from reference TRBV12-5 and TRBJ1-2): DARVTQTPRHKVTEMGQEVTMRCQPILGHNTVFWYRQTMMQGLELLAYFRNRAPLDDSGMPKDRFSAEMPDATLATLKIQPSEPRDSAVYFCASGPGYRDYGYTFGSGTRLTVV.

The chain joins TRBV12-3 or TRBV12-4 to TRBJ2-5; 8 bases fit TRBD1. The J call may not be correct, given that the DNA end is closer to TRBJ2-7. This CDR3 contains 12 residues. The CDR3 DNA reads as TGTGCCATCCACAGGGGGTTCTACGAGCAGTACTTC. Translated: CAIHRGFYEQYF.

This chain connects TRBV7-8 to TRBJ1-4; no definite D call. V lost 11 bases and J 0 bases, leaving 4 bases between the germline ends. CDR1 and CDR2 from the germline V gene are SGHVS and FQNEAQ. The CDR3 sequence is 11 residues long. This CDR3 is CAVATNEKLFF. The DNA of the CDR3 is TGTGCCGTTGCAACTAATGAAAAACTGTTTTTT.

The chain is built from TRBV10-3 and TRBJ2-2; 7 positions agree with TRBD2. The CDR3 has 15 residues. CDR1 is ENHRY, CDR2 SYGVKD, per germline. With 4 bases clipped from V and 1 base from J, the junction kept 3 bases outside the gene matches. The CDR3 loop is CAISGEGLNTGELFF. The CDR3 DNA sequence: TGTGCCATCAGTGGGGAGGGTCTGAACACCGGGGAGCTGTTTTTT.

This clonotype showed up just a few times. The rearrangement links TRBV7-6 to TRBJ2-5; D may be TRBD1 or TRBD2 (6 bases each). Trimming shortened V by 1 base and J by 5 bases, and 14 bases separated the two germline ends. The CDR3 is made up of 15 amino acids. CDR1 and CDR2 (germline): SGHVS, FNYEAQ. The CDR3 protein is CASSLVPGGGETQYF. The CDR3 bases are TGTGCCAGCAGCTTAGTCCCCGGGGGCGGGGAGACCCAGTACTTC.

The J gene is TRBJ1-2, the V gene TRBV19, with D possibly TRBD1 on 6 matching bases. Germline V CDR1 and CDR2: LNHDA, SQIVND (reference sequence). V gave up 1 base and J gave up 4 bases, with 16 bases separating them. CDR3 size: 16 residues. The CDR3 coding sequence is TGTGCCAGTAGTATAGGCCTACAGGGCCCCCTCTATGGCTACACCTTC. Its translation: CASSIGLQGPLYGYTF.

This clonotype was detected only a few times. This chain connects TRBV5-1 to TRBJ2-3; 11 nucleotides agree with TRBD2. V gave up 2 bases and J gave up 2 bases; unmatched junction bases: 4. The CDR3 totals 16 residues. Germline CDR1 and CDR2: SGHRS and YFSETQ. CDR3 loop: CASSLTSGGNTDTQYF. The CDR3 nucleotides are TGCGCCAGCAGCTTAACTAGCGGGGGAAACACAGATACGCAGTATTTT.

This chain uses TRBV10-3 with TRBJ2-1; 11 bases are shared with TRBD2. The germline CDR1 and CDR2 sequences are ENHRY and SYGVKD. The CDR3 is 17 amino acids. V was pared by 3 bases and J by 10 bases, with 14 bases of the junction left unmatched. The CDR3 here is CAISDPPLAGESMEQFF. The CDR3 DNA is TGTGCCATCAGTGACCCACCACTAGCGGGGGAGTCCATGGAGCAGTTCTTC.

The chain combines TRBV11-3 with TRBJ2-4; weak D call: TRBD2 (5 bases). This CDR3 region has 14 residues. CDR1 and CDR2 (germline): SGHNT, YENEEA. V was clipped by 2 bases and J by 9 bases, with 14 bases between them. CDR3 nucleotides: TGTGCCAGCAGCTTAAACGAAGTGGCGGGCATTCAGTACTTC. Its protein is CASSLNEVAGIQYF.

The CDR3 is CASSPPGIQGQYF. The CDR3 DNA reads TGTGCCAGCAGTCCACCTGGCATTCAGGGGCAATACTTC. The V gene is TRBV27, the J gene TRBJ2-7, with a tentative D call TRBD1 (6 bases). This CDR3 spans 13 amino acids. CDR1 MNHEY and CDR2 SMNVEV come from the germline V gene (reference sequence). Trimming stripped 5 bases from V and 13 bases from J, with 21 bases between.

The V gene is TRBV5-1, the J gene TRBJ2-5, with 7 bases matching TRBD1. The CDR3 length is 14 residues. Germline CDR1 reads SGHRS; CDR2 reads YFSETQ. Trimming took 1 base from V and 5 from J; bases not matched to a gene: 5. As DNA, the CDR3 is TGCGCCAGCAGCTTGTTCACAGGGGCTGAGACCCAGTACTTC. Translating it yields CASSLFTGAETQYF.

The chain is built from TRBV5-1 and TRBJ2-3, with D maybe TRBD2 (5 bases). The length of the CDR3 is 14 residues. Germline values: CDR1 SGHRS, CDR2 YFSETQ. V lost 6 bases to trimming and J lost 0 bases, with 11 bases between them. The CDR3 here is CASNFGVSTDTQYF. The CDR3 DNA follows: TGCGCCAGCAACTTCGGGGTTAGCACAGATACGCAGTATTTT. The full variable domain, its missing parts supplied by reference TRBV5-1 and TRBJ2-3, is KAGVTQTPRYLIKTRGQQVTLSCSPISGHRSVSWYQQTPGQGLQFLFEYFSETQRNKGNFPGRFSGRQFSNSRSEMNVSTLELGDSALYLCASNFGVSTDTQYFGPGTRLTVL.

The chain employs TRBV9 and TRBJ1-5; D is undetermined. This CDR3 comprises 14 residues. CDR1 and CDR2 (germline): SGDLS, YYNGEE. Trimming left V 2 bases short and J 5 bases short, with 11 bases between. CDR3 loop: CASSVDPVDQPQHF. The CDR3 DNA reads TGTGCCAGCAGCGTTGATCCCGTCGATCAGCCCCAGCATTTT.

The CDR3 DNA reads TGTGCCAGCAGTTCCGCCGCAGCCTACGAGCAGTACTTC. This codes for CASSSAAAYEQYF. The rearrangement links TRBV12-3 or TRBV12-4 to TRBJ2-7; no firm D call. V lost 4 bases and J 2 bases, leaving 9 bases between the germline ends. This CDR3 is built from 13 residues.

V usage is TRBV12-3 or TRBV12-4 and J usage is TRBJ2-5; 8 bases are a match to TRBD2. The V segment lost 6 bases and the J segment 5 bases; nucleotides outside the gene matches: 17. CDR3 length equals 17 residues. Here the CDR3 reads CASSPYGGGTLGETQYF. DNA of the CDR3: TGTGCCAGCAGCCCCTATGGCGGGGGGACCCTGGGCGAGACCCAGTACTTC.

V gene TRBV6-1 combines with J gene TRBJ2-6; 10 positions agree with TRBD2. V gave up 8 bases and J gave up 2 bases; unmatched junction bases: 12. The CDR3 is made up of 18 amino acids. Looked up from germline, CDR1 is MNHNS and CDR2 is SASEGT. As DNA, the CDR3 is TGTGCCAGCGGACCGCTAGCGGGAGAACCCCCTGGGGCCAACGTCCTGACTTTC. This sequence encodes CASGPLAGEPPGANVLTF.

There are a few counts of this clonotype. The J gene is TRBJ2-5, the V gene TRBV20-1, with unresolved D. The CDR3 extends over 12 amino acids. The V gene's germline CDR1 is DFQATT and CDR2 SNEGSKA (reference sequence). Trimming removed 6 bases from V and 5 bases from J, with 13 bases in between. The CDR3 loop is CSASPVSETQYF. DNA of the CDR3: TGCAGTGCCAGCCCAGTATCGGAGACCCAGTACTTC.

V and J are TRBV28 and TRBJ1-2; no reliable D call. Germline loops: CDR1 MDHEN, CDR2 SYDVKM. The CDR3 covers 13 residues. V gave up 7 bases and J gave up 6 bases, with 15 bases separating them. The CDR3 loop is CASTPVRVNGYTF. The CDR3 DNA follows: TGTGCCAGCACCCCCGTCCGGGTGAATGGCTACACCTTC.

The rearrangement links TRBV12-3 or TRBV12-4 to TRBJ2-5, with D uncertain. The length of the CDR3 is 17 residues. The ends were cut back, 3 bases at V and 5 bases at J, with 22 bases in the middle. CDR3 sequence reads: CASSFNSQTVGLETQYF. The CDR3 nucleotides are TGTGCCAGCAGTTTCAACTCTCAGACGGTGGGTTTGGAGACCCAGTACTTC.